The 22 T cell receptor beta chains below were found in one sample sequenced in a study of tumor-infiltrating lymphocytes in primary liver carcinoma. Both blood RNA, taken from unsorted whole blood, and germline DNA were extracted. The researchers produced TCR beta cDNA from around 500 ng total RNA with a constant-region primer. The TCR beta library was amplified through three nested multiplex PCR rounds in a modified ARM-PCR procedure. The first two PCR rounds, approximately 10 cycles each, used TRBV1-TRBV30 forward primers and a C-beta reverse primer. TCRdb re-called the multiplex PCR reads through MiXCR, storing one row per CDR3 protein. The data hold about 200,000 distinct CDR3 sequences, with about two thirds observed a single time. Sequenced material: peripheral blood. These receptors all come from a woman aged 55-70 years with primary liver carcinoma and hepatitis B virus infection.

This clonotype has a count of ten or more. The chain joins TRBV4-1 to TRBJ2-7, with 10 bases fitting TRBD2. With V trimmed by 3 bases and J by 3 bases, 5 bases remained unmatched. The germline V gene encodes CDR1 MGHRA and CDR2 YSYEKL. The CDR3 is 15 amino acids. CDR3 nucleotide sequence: TGCGCCAGCAGCCAGACTAGCGGGTCCGTCTACGAGCAGTACTTC. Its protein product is CASSQTSGSVYEQYF.

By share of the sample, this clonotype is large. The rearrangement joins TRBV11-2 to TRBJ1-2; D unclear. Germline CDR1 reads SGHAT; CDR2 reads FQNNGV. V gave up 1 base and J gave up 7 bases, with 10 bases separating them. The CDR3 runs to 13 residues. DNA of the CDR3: TGTGCCAGCAGCTTAGGGGCCGGTTTTGGCTACACCTTC. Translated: CASSLGAGFGYTF.

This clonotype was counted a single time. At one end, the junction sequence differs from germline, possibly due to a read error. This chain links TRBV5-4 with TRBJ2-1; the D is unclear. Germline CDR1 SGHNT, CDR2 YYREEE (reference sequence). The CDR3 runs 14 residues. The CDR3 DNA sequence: TGTGTCAGCAGCATGGTTGGATCCTACAATGAGCAGTTCTTC. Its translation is CVSSMVGSYNEQFF.

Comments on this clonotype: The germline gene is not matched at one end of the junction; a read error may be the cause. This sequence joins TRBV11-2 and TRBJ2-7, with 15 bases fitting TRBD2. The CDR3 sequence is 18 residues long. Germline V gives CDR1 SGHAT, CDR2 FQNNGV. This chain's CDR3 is CASSTRTSGRAISYEQYF. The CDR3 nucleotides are TGTGCCAGCAGTACCCGGACTAGCGGGAGGGCTATATCCTACGAGCAGTATTTC.

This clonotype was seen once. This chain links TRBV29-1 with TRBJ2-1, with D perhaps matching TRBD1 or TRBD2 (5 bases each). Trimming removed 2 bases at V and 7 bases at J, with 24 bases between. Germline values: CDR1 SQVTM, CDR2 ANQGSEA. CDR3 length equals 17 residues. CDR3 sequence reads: CSVEHPEGPTTGNEQFF. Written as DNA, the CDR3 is TGCAGCGTTGAACACCCCGAGGGACCTACGACGGGGAATGAGCAGTTCTTC.

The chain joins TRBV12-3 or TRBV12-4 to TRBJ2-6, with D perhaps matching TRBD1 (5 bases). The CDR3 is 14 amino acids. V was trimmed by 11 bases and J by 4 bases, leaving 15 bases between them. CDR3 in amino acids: CAVSGALGANVLTF. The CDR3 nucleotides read TGTGCCGTCTCTGGGGCCCTGGGGGCCAACGTCCTGACTTTC.

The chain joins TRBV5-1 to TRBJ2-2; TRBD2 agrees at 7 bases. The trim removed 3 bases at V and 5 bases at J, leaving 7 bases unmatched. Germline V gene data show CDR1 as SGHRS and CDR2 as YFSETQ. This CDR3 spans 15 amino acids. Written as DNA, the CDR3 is TGCGCCAGCAGCTCCCTGCGCGGGGGTACCGGGGAGCTGTTTTTT. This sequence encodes CASSSLRGGTGELFF.

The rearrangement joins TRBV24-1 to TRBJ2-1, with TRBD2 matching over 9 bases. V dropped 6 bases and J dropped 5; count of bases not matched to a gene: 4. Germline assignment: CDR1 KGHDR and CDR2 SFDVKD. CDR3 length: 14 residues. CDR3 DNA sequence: TGTGCCACCAGTAGACTAGCGGACGACAATGAGCAGTTCTTC. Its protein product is CATSRLADDNEQFF.

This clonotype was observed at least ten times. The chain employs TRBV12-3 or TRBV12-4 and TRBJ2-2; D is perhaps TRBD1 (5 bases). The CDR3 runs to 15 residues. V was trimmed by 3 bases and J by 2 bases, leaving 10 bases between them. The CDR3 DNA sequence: TGTGCCAGCAGTTTCTGGGGCGGTAACACCGGGGAGCTGTTTTTT. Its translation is CASSFWGGNTGELFF.

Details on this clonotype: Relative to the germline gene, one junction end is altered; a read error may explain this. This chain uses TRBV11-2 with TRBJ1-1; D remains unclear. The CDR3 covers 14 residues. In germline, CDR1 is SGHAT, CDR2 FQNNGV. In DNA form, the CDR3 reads TGTGCCAGCAGCCCACCTCACTTGAACACTGAATCTTTCTTT. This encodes CASSPPHLNTESFF.

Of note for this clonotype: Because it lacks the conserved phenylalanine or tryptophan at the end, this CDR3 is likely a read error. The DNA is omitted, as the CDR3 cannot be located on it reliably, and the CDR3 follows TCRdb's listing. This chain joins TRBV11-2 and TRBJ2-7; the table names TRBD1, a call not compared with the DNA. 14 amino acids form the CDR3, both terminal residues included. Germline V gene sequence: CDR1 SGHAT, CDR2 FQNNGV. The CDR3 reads CASNSNRRVLEQYL.

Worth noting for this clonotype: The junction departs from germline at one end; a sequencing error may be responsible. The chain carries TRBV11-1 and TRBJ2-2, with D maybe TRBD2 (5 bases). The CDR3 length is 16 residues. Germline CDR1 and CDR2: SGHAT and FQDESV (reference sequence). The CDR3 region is CASSLLVWEPIVEMFF. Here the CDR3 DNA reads TGTGCCAGCAGCTTATTAGTATGGGAGCCCATCGTGGAGATGTTTTTT.

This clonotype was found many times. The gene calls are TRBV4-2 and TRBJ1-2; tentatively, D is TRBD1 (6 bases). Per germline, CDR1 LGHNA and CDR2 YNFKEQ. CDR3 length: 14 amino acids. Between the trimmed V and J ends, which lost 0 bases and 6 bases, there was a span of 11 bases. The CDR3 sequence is CASSQDWGANGYTF. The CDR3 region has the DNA TGTGCCAGCAGCCAAGACTGGGGGGCCAATGGCTACACCTTC.

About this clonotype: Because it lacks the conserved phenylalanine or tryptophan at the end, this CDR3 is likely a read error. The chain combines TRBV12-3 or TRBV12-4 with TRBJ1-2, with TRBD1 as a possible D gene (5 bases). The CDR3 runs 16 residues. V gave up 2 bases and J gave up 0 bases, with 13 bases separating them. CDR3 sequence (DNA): TGTGCCAGCAGTTTAACTACAGGAGCCGCTAACTATGGCTACACCTCC. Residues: CASSLTTGAANYGYTS.

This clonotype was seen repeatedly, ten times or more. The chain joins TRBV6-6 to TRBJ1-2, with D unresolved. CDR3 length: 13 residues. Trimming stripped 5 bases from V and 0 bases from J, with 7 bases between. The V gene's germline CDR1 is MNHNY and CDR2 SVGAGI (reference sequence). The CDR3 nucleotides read TGTGCCAGCAGTATGGACCCTAACTATGGCTACACCTTC. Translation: CASSMDPNYGYTF.

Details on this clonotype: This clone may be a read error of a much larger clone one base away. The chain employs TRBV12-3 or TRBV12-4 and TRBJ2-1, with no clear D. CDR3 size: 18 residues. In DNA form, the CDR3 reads TGTGCCAGCAGTTTAGCGATTAGTCCAGGCTACTCCTACAATGGGCAGTTCTTC. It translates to CASSLAISPGYSYNGQFF.

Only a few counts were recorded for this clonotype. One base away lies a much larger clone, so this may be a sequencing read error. For the CDR3, the DNA is TGTGTCACTGCGGGCCGTACCATCTCTGGGGCCAACGTCCTGACTTTC. Protein: CVTAGRTISGANVLTF. This sequence joins TRBV7-8 and TRBJ2-6, with D perhaps TRBD2 (5 bases). CDR1 is SGHVS and CDR2 is FQNEAQ in the germline V gene. The CDR3 totals 16 residues.

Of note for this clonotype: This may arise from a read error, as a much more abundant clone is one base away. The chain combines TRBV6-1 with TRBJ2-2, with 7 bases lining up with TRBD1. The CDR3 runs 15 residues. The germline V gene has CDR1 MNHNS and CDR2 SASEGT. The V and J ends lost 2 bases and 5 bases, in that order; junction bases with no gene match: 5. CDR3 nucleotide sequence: TGTGCCAGCAGTGAAAGTGGACAGGATACCGGGGAGCTGTTTTTT. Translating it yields CASSESGQDTGELFF.

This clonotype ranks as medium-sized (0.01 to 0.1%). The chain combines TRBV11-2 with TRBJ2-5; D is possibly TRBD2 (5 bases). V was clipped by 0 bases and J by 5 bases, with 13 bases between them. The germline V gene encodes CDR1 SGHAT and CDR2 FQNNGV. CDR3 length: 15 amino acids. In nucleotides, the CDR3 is TGTGCCAGCAGCTTAGAGTATAGCGCTTACGAGACCCAGTACTTC. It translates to CASSLEYSAYETQYF.

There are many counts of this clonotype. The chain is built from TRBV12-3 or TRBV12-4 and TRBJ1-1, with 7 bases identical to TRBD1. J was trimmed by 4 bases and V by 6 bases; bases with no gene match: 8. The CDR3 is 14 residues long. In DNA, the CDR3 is TGTGCCAGCAGCCGTCGGACAGGACTCACTGAAGCTTTCTTT. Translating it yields CASSRRTGLTEAFF.

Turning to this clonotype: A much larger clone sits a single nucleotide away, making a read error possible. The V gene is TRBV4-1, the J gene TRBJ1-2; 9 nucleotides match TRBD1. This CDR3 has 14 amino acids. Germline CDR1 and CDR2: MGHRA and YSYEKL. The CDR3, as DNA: TGCACCAGCAGCCAAATACAGGGGGCGGGGGGCTACACCTTC. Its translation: CTSSQIQGAGGYTF.

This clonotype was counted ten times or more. CDR3 residues: CASSRTDQDGLYGYTF. The CDR3 DNA sequence: TGCGCCAGCAGCAGGACGGACCAAGACGGTCTCTATGGCTACACCTTC. This sequence joins TRBV4-1 and TRBJ1-2; no reliable D call. The CDR3 length is 16 residues. The V end lost 5 bases, the J end lost 4 bases, and 20 bases lay between the germline ends. Germline V gives CDR1 MGHRA, CDR2 YSYEKL.